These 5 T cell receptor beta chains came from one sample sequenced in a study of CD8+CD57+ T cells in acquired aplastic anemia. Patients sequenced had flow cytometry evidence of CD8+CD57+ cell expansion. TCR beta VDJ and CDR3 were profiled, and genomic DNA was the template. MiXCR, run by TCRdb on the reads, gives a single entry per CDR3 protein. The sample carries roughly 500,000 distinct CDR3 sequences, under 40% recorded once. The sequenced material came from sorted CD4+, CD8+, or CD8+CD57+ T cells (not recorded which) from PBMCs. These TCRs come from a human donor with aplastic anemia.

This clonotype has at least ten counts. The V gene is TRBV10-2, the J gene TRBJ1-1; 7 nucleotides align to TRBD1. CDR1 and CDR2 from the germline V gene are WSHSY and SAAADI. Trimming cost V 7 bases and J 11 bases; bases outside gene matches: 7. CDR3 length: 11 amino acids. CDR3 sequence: CASTRQGFAFF. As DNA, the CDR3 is TGCGCCAGCACTCGACAGGGTTTTGCTTTCTTT.

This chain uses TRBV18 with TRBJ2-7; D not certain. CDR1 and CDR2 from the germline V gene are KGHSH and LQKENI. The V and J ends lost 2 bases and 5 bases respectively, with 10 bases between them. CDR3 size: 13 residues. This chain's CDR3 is CASSPKDRHEQYF. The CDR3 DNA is TGTGCCAGCTCACCAAAGGACCGTCACGAGCAGTACTTC.

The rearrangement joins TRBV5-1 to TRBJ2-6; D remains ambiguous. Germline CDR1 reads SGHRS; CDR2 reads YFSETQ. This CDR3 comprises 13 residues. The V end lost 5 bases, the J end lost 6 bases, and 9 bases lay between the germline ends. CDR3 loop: CASRDLEANVLTF. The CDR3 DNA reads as TGCGCCAGCAGGGACCTTGAGGCCAACGTCCTGACTTTC.

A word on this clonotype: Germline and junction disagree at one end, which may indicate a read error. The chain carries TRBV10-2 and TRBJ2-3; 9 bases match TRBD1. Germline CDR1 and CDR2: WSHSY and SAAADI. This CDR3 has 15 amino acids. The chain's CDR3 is CASSAQGADTDTQYF. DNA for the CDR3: TGTGCCAGCAGTGCACAGGGGGCGGACACAGATACGCAGTATTTT.

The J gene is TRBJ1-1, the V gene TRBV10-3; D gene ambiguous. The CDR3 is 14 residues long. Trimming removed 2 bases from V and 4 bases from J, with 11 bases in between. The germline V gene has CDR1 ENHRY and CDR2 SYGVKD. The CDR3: CAISERVWGTEAFF. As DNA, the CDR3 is TGTGCCATCAGTGAGAGGGTATGGGGCACTGAAGCTTTCTTT.